These 19 T cell receptor beta chains were sequenced from one sample in a study of T cells in Graves' hyperthyroidism and ophthalmopathy (dated by TCRdb to the late 2010s). Library method: multiplex PCR. Instrument on record: Illumina HiSeq 2000. TCR beta CDR3 regions were amplified from RNA transcripts. A first-round RT-PCR of the TCR CDR3 used the HTBI primer set with the Qiagen OneStep RT-PCR kit. TCRdb ran its own pipeline on the public reads, namely fastp trimming at Q25 and MiXCR clone calling, and kept in-frame beta chains. Each CDR3 protein appears once, grouped with its most common genes and DNA. Present in this sample are around 440,000 distinct CDR3 sequences, 15% to 19% of which were seen just once. Almost 8% of the sample is in the top ten clones. The material sequenced was blood. Every receptor here comes from a woman between 18 and 30 years old with Graves' hyperthyroidism.

V and J are TRBV10-3 and TRBJ1-5; a weak D match, TRBD1 (5 bases). Germline values: CDR1 ENHRY, CDR2 SYGVKD. V dropped 11 bases and J dropped 5 bases, with 13 bases sitting between them. This CDR3 is 12 amino acids long. For the CDR3, the DNA is TGTGCCTCTCAAGGGGAGGATCAGCCCCAGCATTTT. Residues: CASQGEDQPQHF.

The table lists this clonotype with a few counts. This may be a read error, as it is one base from a much larger clone. The chain joins TRBV3-1 to TRBJ1-2; D is ambiguous. There are 15 residues in the CDR3. Trimming removed 0 bases from V and 4 bases from J, with 12 bases in between. CDR1 is LGHDT and CDR2 is YNNKEL in the germline V gene (reference sequence). In nucleotides, the CDR3 is TGTGCCAGCAGCCAAGATCCTCAGAGAGTCTATGGCTACACCTTC. Its translation is CASSQDPQRVYGYTF.

This clonotype was counted at least ten times. The junction departs from germline at one end; a sequencing error may be responsible. This sequence joins TRBV7-2 and TRBJ2-5, with 10 bases lining up with TRBD2. The CDR3 contains 15 residues. The germline V gene encodes CDR1 SGHTA and CDR2 FQGNSA. CDR3 region: CASSYARGLAETPFF. Written as DNA, the CDR3 is TGTGCCAGCAGCTACGCCCGCGGACTAGCGGAGACCCCGTTCTTC.

This clonotype was counted many times. The J gene is TRBJ1-1, the V gene TRBV19, with D unclear. The CDR3 extends over 17 amino acids. Trimming pared 3 bases from V and 1 base from J, leaving 18 bases between. Germline CDR1 reads LNHDA; CDR2 reads SQIVND (reference sequence). The CDR3 region is CASSIGQPGVRNTEAFF. CDR3 nucleotide sequence: TGTGCCAGTAGTATCGGGCAGCCAGGCGTCCGGAACACTGAAGCTTTCTTT.

This clonotype was counted a few times. The chain uses TRBV9 and TRBJ2-2; tentatively, D is TRBD1 or TRBD2 (5 bases each). The length of the CDR3 is 16 residues. V gave up 0 bases and J gave up 0 bases, with 9 bases separating them. Per germline, CDR1 SGDLS and CDR2 YYNGEE. Written as DNA, the CDR3 is TGTGCCAGCAGCGTAGGTCAGGGACCGAACACCGGGGAGCTGTTTTTT. Translation: CASSVGQGPNTGELFF.

This clonotype was counted only a few times. This sequence joins TRBV27 and TRBJ1-3; no definite D call. Germline V gives CDR1 MNHEY, CDR2 SMNVEV (reference sequence). The CDR3 is 16 amino acids. V was cut by 2 bases and J by 4 bases, with 15 bases left in between. CDR3 region: CASSLNGFLAGNTIYF. CDR3 sequence (DNA): TGTGCCAGCAGTTTAAATGGCTTTCTAGCGGGAAACACCATATATTTT.

With regard to this clonotype: Since no conserved phenylalanine or tryptophan closes the CDR3, a read error is the likely cause. CDR3 region: CVSSPRLAGVGEQYL. CDR3 bases: TGTGTCAGCAGCCCCCGACTAGCGGGAGTGGGAGAGCAGTACCTC. The V call is TRBV7-9, the J call TRBJ2-7; the match to TRBD2 covers 12 bases. Germline V gene lookup returns CDR1 SEHNR and CDR2 FQNEAQ (reference sequence). This CDR3 region has 15 residues.

This clonotype was picked up many times. The chain uses TRBV18 and TRBJ2-7; maybe TRBD1 (5 bases). In germline, CDR1 is KGHSH, CDR2 LQKENI. Trimming removed 7 bases from V and 2 bases from J, with 12 bases in between. CDR3 length equals 13 residues. DNA of the CDR3: TGTGCCAGCTGCAGGGATCCCGCCTACGAGCAGTACTTC. Amino acids: CASCRDPAYEQYF.

This clonotype appeared many times. The chain has TRBV5-8 and TRBJ1-5; the match to TRBD1 covers 7 bases. Per the germline V gene, CDR1 is SGHTS and CDR2 is YDEGEE. There are 16 residues in the CDR3. V was pared by 4 bases and J by 3 bases, with 10 bases of the junction left unmatched. Here the CDR3 DNA reads TGTGCCAGCAGCAGGCGGGACAGCGAACTCAATCAGCCCCAGCATTTT. This translates into CASSRRDSELNQPQHF.

The chain has TRBV7-9 and TRBJ1-2; unclear D gene. This CDR3 is 14 amino acids long. The germline gives CDR1 SEHNR, CDR2 FQNEAQ (reference sequence). V shed 2 bases and J shed 2 bases, with 9 bases lying between them. The CDR3 DNA is TGTGCCAGCAGCTTAACGGTACAGAACTATGGCTACACCTTC. Residues: CASSLTVQNYGYTF.

This clonotype was counted many times. The chain couples TRBV28 to TRBJ2-1; TRBD2 agrees at 14 bases. The CDR3 is 16 amino acids. Germline V gene lookup returns CDR1 MDHEN and CDR2 SYDVKM. V shed 7 bases, J shed 6 bases, and the junction held 8 bases outside the gene matches. The DNA for the CDR3 is TGTGCCAGCACTTCTCGCGGGACTAGCGGGGGCAATGAGCAGTTCTTC. It encodes CASTSRGTSGGNEQFF.

This clonotype came up a few times. The chain uses TRBV6-1 and TRBJ2-5; 9 bases line up with TRBD1. V gave up 1 base and J gave up 5 bases; unmatched junction bases: 5. The CDR3 has 15 amino acids. From germline, CDR1 is MNHNS and CDR2 SASEGT. The CDR3 spells CASSEGGQGGETQYF. CDR3 DNA: TGTGCCAGCAGTGAAGGGGGACAGGGAGGGGAGACCCAGTACTTC.

This clonotype was recorded a few times. The CDR3 ends on some other residue instead of the conserved phenylalanine or tryptophan, so this is likely a read error. This rearrangement joins TRBV9 to TRBJ1-3; maybe TRBD1 (6 bases). Per the germline V gene, CDR1 is SGDLS and CDR2 is YYNGEE. The CDR3 has 16 residues. Trimming left V 3 bases short and J 0 bases short, with 13 bases between. CDR3 sequence: CASSAGAGVSGNTIYL. Here the CDR3 DNA reads TGTGCCAGCAGCGCGGGGGCAGGGGTCTCTGGAAACACCATATATCTT.

The sample holds many counts of this clonotype. The rearrangement joins TRBV12-3 or TRBV12-4 to TRBJ1-5; D may be TRBD1 (5 bases). The CDR3 contains 16 residues. V lost 6 bases, J lost 1 base, and 16 bases lay in between. The CDR3 protein is CASSRGAPGSNQPQHF. CDR3 nucleotides: TGTGCCAGCAGCCGCGGGGCCCCTGGGAGCAATCAGCCCCAGCATTTT.

This clonotype has ten or more counts. V is TRBV6-1 and J is TRBJ1-4, with D possibly matching TRBD1 (6 bases). Germline CDR1 reads MNHNS; CDR2 reads SASEGT. V was pared by 6 bases and J by 0 bases, with 11 bases between. The CDR3 runs to 15 residues. In DNA form, the CDR3 reads TGTGCCAGCAGACTACAGGGTTCAACTAATGAAAAACTGTTTTTT. Protein: CASRLQGSTNEKLFF.

This clonotype showed up many times. CDR3 amino acids: CASSLGRDGPYEQYF. Here the CDR3 DNA reads TGTGCCAGCAGCTTAGGACGGGACGGACCCTACGAGCAGTACTTC. The chain employs TRBV7-9 and TRBJ2-7; D is possibly TRBD1 or TRBD2 (5 bases each). The V end lost 1 base, the J end lost 2 bases, and 12 bases lay between the germline ends. This CDR3 has 15 residues. The germline V gene encodes CDR1 SEHNR and CDR2 FQNEAQ (reference sequence).

The chain combines TRBV7-8 with TRBJ2-7; a possible D gene is TRBD2 (5 bases). V was cut by 5 bases and J by 2 bases, with 22 bases left in between. The CDR3 runs 17 residues. Germline-derived CDR1 and CDR2 are SGHVS and FQNEAQ. The CDR3 coding sequence is TGTGCCAGCAGCCAAATAATAGGCGGGTCCCGAGCCTACGAGCAGTACTTC. This sequence encodes CASSQIIGGSRAYEQYF.

This clonotype was seen more than once but under ten times. This chain uses TRBV11-2 with TRBJ2-4, with TRBD2 matching over 10 bases. V was pared by 4 bases and J by 0 bases, with 15 bases of the junction left unmatched. The CDR3 loop spans 20 amino acids. The germline V gene has CDR1 SGHAT and CDR2 FQNNGV. The chain's CDR3 is CASSSNRRLAGPIAKNIQYF. CDR3 bases: TGTGCCAGCAGCTCTAATAGGCGACTAGCGGGCCCGATAGCCAAAAACATTCAGTACTTC.

This clonotype was picked up many times. The chain uses TRBV6-5 and TRBJ2-2; 7 nucleotides agree with TRBD2. Germline values: CDR1 MNHEY, CDR2 SVGAGI. This CDR3 is 16 amino acids long. V was pared by 2 bases and J by 4 bases, with 7 bases of the junction left unmatched. CDR3 in amino acids: CASSYGLAVFTGELFF. The CDR3 DNA reads as TGTGCCAGCAGTTACGGGCTAGCGGTTTTCACCGGGGAGCTGTTTTTT.